Each of the 22 T cell receptor beta chains below was sequenced from the same sample in a study of shared clonotypes between healthy human individuals. The protocol was immunoSEQ multiplex PCR, while the TCRdb copy is restricted to in-frame clones and leaves out a portion. The table shows around 430,000 clones, with roughly 77% occurring only once. Sequencing was done on a sample of PBMCs. Source of these receptors: a woman between 40 and 50 years old in good health. Some clones in this sample may be carry-over from other donors' samples.

This clone turned up a few times. The rearrangement uses TRBV6-1 and TRBJ2-7; the match to TRBD2 covers 7 bases. The CDR3 spans 15 residues. Germline CDR1 and CDR2: MNHNS and SASEGT. V dropped 2 bases and J dropped 7; count of bases not matched to a gene: 11. The CDR3 spells CASSERGGLVSEQYF. CDR3 in DNA: TGTGCCAGCAGTGAAAGGGGCGGACTAGTTTCGGAGCAGTACTTC.

V usage is TRBV7-8 and J usage is TRBJ1-1; D gene unclear. This CDR3 region has 14 residues. V lost 1 base and J lost 1, with 7 bases in between. The germline V gene has CDR1 SGHVS and CDR2 FQNEAQ. The CDR3 DNA is TGTGCCAGCAGCTTAGGCCTAAGGAACACTGAAGCTTTCTTT. Amino acid sequence: CASSLGLRNTEAFF.

This sequence joins TRBV29-1 and TRBJ2-7; 11 bases align to TRBD1. V was clipped by 7 bases and J by 6 bases; unmatched bases: 8. Germline CDR1 and CDR2: SQVTM and ANQGSEA. The CDR3 length is 13 residues. The CDR3: CSGWKGQGGEQYF. In nucleotides, the CDR3 is TGCAGCGGTTGGAAGGGACAGGGGGGCGAGCAGTACTTC.

The chain joins TRBV25-1 to TRBJ2-3; D is unclear. Germline CDR1 MGHDK, CDR2 SYGVNS. Trimming shortened V by 5 bases and J by 2 bases, and 14 bases separated the two germline ends. The CDR3 spans 15 residues. CDR3 loop: CASSPPNYHTDTQYF. The CDR3 DNA reads TGTGCCAGCAGTCCACCTAACTATCACACAGATACGCAGTATTTT. The variable domain in full, with the rest retrieved from reference TRBV25-1 and TRBJ2-3, is EADIYQTPRYLVIGTGKKITLECSQTMGHDKMYWYQQDPGMELHLIHYSYGVNSTEKGDLSSESTVSRIRTEHFPLTLESARPSHTSQYLCASSPPNYHTDTQYFGPGTRLTVL.

This chain links TRBV7-9 with TRBJ2-1, with TRBD2 matching 10 bases. With 3 bases clipped from V and 8 bases from J, the junction kept 4 bases outside the gene matches. Germline V gives CDR1 SEHNR, CDR2 FQNEAQ (reference sequence). The CDR3 has 14 residues. In nucleotides, the CDR3 is TGTGCCAGCAGCTTGTCAGCGGGGGGGGATGAGCAGTTCTTC. This codes for CASSLSAGGDEQFF. Looking up the rest from reference TRBV7-9 and TRBJ2-1 gives the full variable domain: DTGVSQNPRHKITKRGQNVTFRCDPISEHNRLYWYRQTLGQGPEFLTYFQNEAQLEKSRLLSDRFSAERPKGSFSTLEIQRTEQGDSAMYLCASSLSAGGDEQFFGPGTRLTVL.

There are a few counts of this clone. The chain carries TRBV6-1 and TRBJ2-1, with D perhaps given as TRBD1 or TRBD2 (6 bases each). The germline CDR1 and CDR2 sequences are MNHNS and SASEGT. This CDR3 is built from 16 residues. The ends were cut back, 2 bases at V and 1 base at J, with 12 bases in the middle. CDR3: CASSESGGGSYNEQFF. CDR3 DNA: TGTGCCAGCAGTGAAAGCGGAGGGGGTTCCTACAATGAGCAGTTCTTC.

The chain employs TRBV9 and TRBJ2-1; D unresolved. V was cut by 3 bases and J by 2 bases, with 6 bases left in between. From germline, CDR1 is SGDLS and CDR2 YYNGEE. This CDR3 is 13 amino acids long. CDR3 coding DNA: TGTGCCAGCAGCGCTTCAGCCTACAATGAGCAGTTCTTC. This gives the protein CASSASAYNEQFF.

This chain joins TRBV11-1 and TRBJ2-3, with D tentatively TRBD1 (6 bases). V gave up 4 bases and J gave up 5 bases, with 10 bases separating them. This CDR3 region has 13 residues. Germline values: CDR1 SGHAT, CDR2 FQDESV (reference sequence). Here the CDR3 reads CASSYEQGDTQYF. The CDR3 DNA reads as TGTGCCAGCAGCTACGAACAGGGAGATACGCAGTATTTT.

CDR3 protein: CASSQGVAAKETQYF. The CDR3 nucleotides are TGTGCCAGCAGCCAAGGGGTAGCGGCCAAAGAGACCCAGTACTTC. V and J are TRBV14 and TRBJ2-5, with D possibly matching TRBD2 (6 bases). The CDR3 has 15 amino acids. V shed 1 base and J shed 3 bases, with 12 bases lying between them. The germline V gene has CDR1 SGHDN and CDR2 FVKESK.

The rearrangement joins TRBV2 to TRBJ2-1, with 11 positions matching TRBD2. There are 15 residues in the CDR3. Germline V lookup: CDR1 SNHLY, CDR2 FYNNEI. Trimming took 6 bases from V and 10 from J; bases not matched to a gene: 11. CDR3 loop: CASRRLAGSQYEQFF. CDR3 bases: TGTGCCAGCAGACGACTAGCGGGGAGCCAATACGAGCAGTTCTTC.

As regards this clone: Other DNA variants within this sample encode the same CDR3. V is TRBV5-1 and J is TRBJ1-2, with no clear D. V was trimmed by 0 bases and J by 2 bases, leaving 8 bases between them. This CDR3 has 14 amino acids. Germline values: CDR1 SGHRS, CDR2 YFSETQ. The CDR3 coding sequence is TGCGCCAGCAGCTTGGCCGGGCAGAACTATGGCTACACCTTC. Its translation: CASSLAGQNYGYTF. The whole variable domain, filled in from reference TRBV5-1 and TRBJ1-2, reads KAGVTQTPRYLIKTRGQQVTLSCSPISGHRSVSWYQQTPGQGLQFLFEYFSETQRNKGNFPGRFSGRQFSNSRSEMNVSTLELGDSALYLCASSLAGQNYGYTFGSGTRLTVV.

Regarding this clone: The same CDR3 also results from other DNA sequences found in this sample. DNA of the CDR3: TGTGCCTGGAGTCCACCTTCTAGCGGGTCCTACGAGCAGTACTTC. Translated: CAWSPPSSGSYEQYF. The V gene is TRBV30, the J gene TRBJ2-7, with 8 bases identical to TRBD2. The germline V gene encodes CDR1 GTSNPN and CDR2 SVGIG (reference sequence). The CDR3 is made up of 15 amino acids. J gave up 1 base and V 2 bases, and 7 bases lay outside the gene matches.

The chain carries TRBV5-1 and TRBJ2-1; no reliable D call. CDR3 length: 14 residues. Trimming shortened V by 0 bases and J by 6 bases, and 10 bases separated the two germline ends. Germline CDR1 reads SGHRS; CDR2 reads YFSETQ. CDR3 coding DNA: TGCGCCAGCAGCTTGGCGGAATCAACCAATGAGCAGTTCTTC. Translation gives CASSLAESTNEQFF.

This clone was detected only a few times. V is TRBV30 and J is TRBJ1-1; D unclear. The CDR3 runs to 13 residues. Germline V CDR1 and CDR2: GTSNPN, SVGIG (reference sequence). The V end lost 0 bases, the J end lost 1 base, and 6 bases lay between the germline ends. The CDR3 reads CAWSVNENTEAFF. For the CDR3, the DNA is TGTGCCTGGAGTGTGAACGAGAACACTGAAGCTTTCTTT. Based on the CDR3 plus reference TRBV30 and TRBJ1-1, the full variable domain is SQTIHQWPATLVQPVGSPLSLECTVEGTSNPNLYWYRQAAGRGLQLLFYSVGIGQISSEVPQNLSASRPQDRQFILSSKKLLLSDSGFYLCAWSVNENTEAFFGQGTRLTVV.

This sequence joins TRBV7-9 and TRBJ2-7, with D unclear. Germline V CDR1 and CDR2: SEHNR, FQNEAQ (reference sequence). This CDR3 region has 15 residues. The V end lost 4 bases, the J end lost 1 base, and 14 bases lay between the germline ends. CDR3 protein: CASSSRTAVSYEQYF. The CDR3 nucleotides read TGTGCCAGCAGCTCGCGGACGGCGGTGTCCTACGAGCAGTACTTC.

The V call is TRBV19, the J call TRBJ2-2, with a weak D call TRBD1 (6 bases). The CDR3 extends over 16 amino acids. Trimming took 6 bases from V and 2 from J, leaving 16 bases between them. The V gene's germline CDR1 is LNHDA and CDR2 SQIVND (reference sequence). The CDR3: CASRTPGTRNTGELFF. CDR3 DNA: TGTGCCAGTAGGACTCCCGGGACACGAAACACCGGGGAGCTGTTTTTT.

Concerning this clone itself: This may be a read error, as it is one base from a much larger clone. The gene calls are TRBV28 and TRBJ2-7; 7 bases are a match to TRBD1. Germline CDR1 MDHEN, CDR2 SYDVKM. V lost 7 bases and J lost 1; bases outside the gene matches: 4. The CDR3 has 13 amino acids. The CDR3 reads CASTKTGSYEQYF. CDR3 in DNA: TGTGCCAGCACCAAGACAGGGTCCTACGAGCAGTACTTC.

J is TRBJ2-1 and V is TRBV5-6; the match to TRBD1 covers 8 bases. CDR1 SGHDT and CDR2 YYEEEE come from the germline V gene. This CDR3 has 15 amino acids. The V segment lost 4 bases and the J segment 0 bases; nucleotides outside the gene matches: 3. CDR3 region: CASSGQGSSYNEQFF. The CDR3 region has the DNA TGTGCCAGCAGCGGACAGGGTAGCTCCTACAATGAGCAGTTCTTC.

The V call is TRBV6-6, the J call TRBJ1-2, with TRBD1 as a possible D gene (5 bases). This CDR3 is 12 amino acids long. The V end lost 2 bases, the J end lost 6 bases, and 7 bases lay between the germline ends. CDR1 is MNHNY, CDR2 SVGAGI, per germline (reference sequence). As DNA, the CDR3 is TGTGCCAGCAGTTACGACAGAGATGGCTACACCTTC. Translation: CASSYDRDGYTF.

The count of this clone is one. The chain is built from TRBV9 and TRBJ2-7; the match to TRBD1 covers 7 bases. This CDR3 comprises 15 residues. Germline values: CDR1 SGDLS, CDR2 YYNGEE. V gave up 0 bases and J gave up 1 base; unmatched junction bases: 4. The CDR3 nucleotides read TGTGCCAGCAGCGTAGCGGACAGGACTTCCTACGAGCAGTACTTC. It codes for CASSVADRTSYEQYF.

The chain employs TRBV10-2 and TRBJ2-7; possibly TRBD1 for D (5 bases). The germline CDR1 and CDR2 sequences are WSHSY and SAAADI. V was clipped by 3 bases and J by 2 bases, with 20 bases between them. The CDR3 totals 17 residues. The CDR3 here is CASSERGRTTLTYEQYF. DNA for the CDR3: TGCGCCAGCAGTGAAAGAGGAAGGACAACCCTAACCTACGAGCAGTACTTC.

This clone occurred once. V and J are TRBV7-9 and TRBJ2-1; 7 bases are shared with TRBD2. The CDR3 is made up of 15 amino acids. V lost 6 bases to trimming and J lost 8 bases; unmatched junction nucleotides: 13. Germline lookup yields CDR1 SEHNR and CDR2 FQNEAQ (reference sequence). The DNA of the CDR3 is TGTGCCAGCAGTCCAGCGGGACGGAGCTTGGATGAGCAGTTCTTC. This encodes CASSPAGRSLDEQFF.